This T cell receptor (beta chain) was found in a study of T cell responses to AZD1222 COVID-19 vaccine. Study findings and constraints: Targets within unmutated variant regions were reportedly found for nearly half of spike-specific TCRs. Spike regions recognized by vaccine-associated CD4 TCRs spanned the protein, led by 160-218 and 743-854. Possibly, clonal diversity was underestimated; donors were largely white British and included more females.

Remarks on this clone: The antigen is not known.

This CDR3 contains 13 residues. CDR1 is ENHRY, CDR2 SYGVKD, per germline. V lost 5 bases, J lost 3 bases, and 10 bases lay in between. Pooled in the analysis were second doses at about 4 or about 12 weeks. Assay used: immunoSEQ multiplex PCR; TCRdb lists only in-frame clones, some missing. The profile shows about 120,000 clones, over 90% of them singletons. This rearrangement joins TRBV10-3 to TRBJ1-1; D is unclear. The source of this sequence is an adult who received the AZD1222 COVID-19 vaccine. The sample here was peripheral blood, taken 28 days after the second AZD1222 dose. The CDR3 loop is CAISINGDTEAFF. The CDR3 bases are TGTGCCATCAGTATAAATGGGGACACTGAAGCTTTCTTT.